These 22 T cell receptor beta chains originate from one sample sequenced in a study of identifying expanded T cells in peripheral blood. Method: immunoSEQ multiplex PCR; TCRdb's copy keeps in-frame clones and lacks some. Of about 58,000 clones listed, approximately 83% are singletons. Sequencing input: blood. The receptors come from a person aged 18-70 years in good health.

The rearrangement links TRBV10-2 to TRBJ2-2; 8 bases line up with TRBD1. CDR1 is WSHSY, CDR2 SAAADI, per germline. Trimming took 5 bases from V and 4 from J; bases not matched to a gene: 6. The CDR3 has 15 residues. CDR3 loop: CASSSGGFGTGELFF. The CDR3 coding sequence is TGCGCCAGCAGTTCAGGGGGCTTCGGCACCGGGGAGCTGTTTTTT.

This clone was recorded a few times. The chain is built from TRBV6-1 and TRBJ1-5, with TRBD1 as a possible D gene (5 bases). V lost 10 bases, J lost 12 bases, and 16 bases lay in between. The CDR3 sequence is 11 residues long. The V gene's germline CDR1 is MNHNS and CDR2 SASEGT. Here the CDR3 DNA reads TGTGCCACCAAAAAGGGACCTAACCAGCATTTT. Its protein product is CATKKGPNQHF.

The rearrangement joins TRBV19 to TRBJ2-3; D assignment may be TRBD1 or TRBD2 (5 bases each). V was clipped by 11 bases and J by 0 bases, with 12 bases between them. The V gene's germline CDR1 is LNHDA and CDR2 SQIVND (reference sequence). The length of the CDR3 is 13 residues. The CDR3 reads CAVRGPSTDTQYF. The CDR3 coding sequence is TGTGCCGTAAGGGGACCTAGCACAGATACGCAGTATTTT.

The DNA of the CDR3 is TGTGCCAGCAGTGAATTGAGGGGGATTTGGGAGACCCAGTACTTC. Amino acids: CASSELRGIWETQYF. The V call is TRBV25-1, the J call TRBJ2-5, with D possibly TRBD1 on 6 matching bases. CDR3 length: 15 residues. Germline values: CDR1 MGHDK, CDR2 SYGVNS. Deletions cut 1 base from V and 5 bases from J, with 14 bases between. Drawing the rest from reference TRBV25-1 and TRBJ2-5, the complete variable domain is EADIYQTPRYLVIGTGKKITLECSQTMGHDKMYWYQQDPGMELHLIHYSYGVNSTEKGDLSSESTVSRIRTEHFPLTLESARPSHTSQYLCASSELRGIWETQYFGPGTRLLVL.

V and J are TRBV5-1 and TRBJ2-5; 15 bases map to TRBD2. Germline V gene sequence: CDR1 SGHRS, CDR2 YFSETQ. The length of the CDR3 is 18 residues. After removal of 3 bases from V and 1 base from J, the junction contained 7 bases not matched to a gene. In DNA, the CDR3 is TGCGCCAGCAGCTCTGGACTAGCGGGGGGGCCGCTCCAAGAGACCCAGTACTTC. It encodes CASSSGLAGGPLQETQYF.

This chain connects TRBV5-1 to TRBJ2-2; TRBD1 agrees at 8 bases. The CDR3 runs to 15 residues. Germline V gene sequence: CDR1 SGHRS, CDR2 YFSETQ. Losses at the gene ends were 1 base for V and 7 bases for J; bases not matched to a gene: 6. The DNA of the CDR3 is TGCGCCAGCAGCTTGATGACAGGGGTAGACGGGGAGCTGTTTTTT. This gives the protein CASSLMTGVDGELFF.

The chain has TRBV5-6 and TRBJ1-2; the D is unclear. Per germline, CDR1 SGHDT and CDR2 YYEEEE. The CDR3 extends over 14 amino acids. Trimming cost V 0 bases and J 4 bases, with 10 bases left between them. The CDR3 spells CASSLAGILYGYTF. In DNA, the CDR3 is TGTGCCAGCAGCTTGGCCGGGATCCTCTATGGCTACACCTTC. The full variable domain, with the rest looked up from reference TRBV5-6 and TRBJ1-2, is DAGVTQSPTHLIKTRGQQVTLRCSPKSGHDTVSWYQQALGQGPQFIFQYYEEEERQRGNFPDRFSGHQFPNYSSELNVNALLLGDSALYLCASSLAGILYGYTFGSGTRLTVV.

As DNA, the CDR3 is TGTGCCAGCTCACCTGGGCGGGGCCCCGAAGATACGCAGTATTTT. Amino acid sequence: CASSPGRGPEDTQYF. This chain uses TRBV18 with TRBJ2-3; possibly TRBD2 for D (6 bases). Germline V CDR1 and CDR2: KGHSH, LQKENI. V was cut by 3 bases and J by 5 bases, with 15 bases left in between. The CDR3 contains 15 residues.

The chain joins TRBV18 to TRBJ2-2; D is perhaps TRBD2 (5 bases). The CDR3 is 15 residues long. Germline assignment: CDR1 KGHSH and CDR2 LQKENI. The V gene lost 1 base and the J gene lost 1 base, with 7 bases spanning the gap. The CDR3 loop is CASSPRGRNTGELFF. CDR3 sequence (DNA): TGTGCCAGCTCACCACGAGGGAGGAACACCGGGGAGCTGTTTTTT.

The J gene is TRBJ2-7, the V gene TRBV5-1; possible D gene TRBD1, 6 bases. This CDR3 comprises 16 residues. Trimming shortened V by 4 bases and J by 0 bases, and 17 bases separated the two germline ends. CDR1 is SGHRS and CDR2 is YFSETQ in the germline V gene. The CDR3 sequence: CASSINPGDNSYEQYF. Written as DNA, the CDR3 is TGCGCCAGCAGCATTAACCCCGGGGACAACTCCTACGAGCAGTACTTC.

The chain couples TRBV5-1 to TRBJ1-2; the D gene is possibly TRBD1 (6 bases). The CDR3 runs to 14 residues. The V gene lost 5 bases and the J gene lost 4 bases, with 15 bases spanning the gap. Germline CDR1 SGHRS, CDR2 YFSETQ. In DNA, the CDR3 is TGCGCCAGCAGTCGAAGGGGGAACCTCTATGGCTACACCTTC. It is translated as CASSRRGNLYGYTF.

The chain joins TRBV5-4 to TRBJ1-5, with 7 bases aligning to TRBD1. Germline V gene sequence: CDR1 SGHNT, CDR2 YYREEE (reference sequence). The V gene end was trimmed by 2 bases and the J gene end by 4 bases; junction bases not matched to a gene: 3. There are 14 residues in the CDR3. The CDR3 loop reads CASSFAGQNQPQHF. In nucleotides, the CDR3 is TGTGCCAGCAGCTTCGCGGGACAGAATCAGCCCCAGCATTTT.

The chain recombines TRBV6-1 with TRBJ2-7, with 8 bases lining up with TRBD2. The J segment lost 5 bases and the V segment lost 1 base, leaving 4 bases of the junction unmatched. Germline V lookup: CDR1 MNHNS, CDR2 SASEGT. This CDR3 comprises 14 residues. The CDR3 coding sequence is TGTGCCAGCAGTGAAGGGACTAGCCGTCACGAGCAGTACGTC. It codes for CASSEGTSRHEQYV.

V and J are TRBV6-5 and TRBJ2-7; no clear D. The V end lost 0 bases, the J end lost 7 bases, and 4 bases lay between the germline ends. CDR3 size: 11 residues. Germline V gene sequence: CDR1 MNHEY, CDR2 SVGAGI. DNA of the CDR3: TGTGCCAGCAGTTACTCCGAAGAGCAGTACTTC. Translated, it gives CASSYSEEQYF.

This rearrangement joins TRBV2 to TRBJ1-6, with a tentative D call TRBD1 (5 bases). Trimming removed 7 bases from V and 5 bases from J, with 15 bases in between. Looked up from germline, CDR1 is SNHLY and CDR2 is FYNNEI. This CDR3 contains 15 residues. The CDR3 bases are TGTGCCAGCAAGGGGACTAGCGGTGATAATTCACCCCTCCACTTT. Amino acid sequence: CASKGTSGDNSPLHF.

J is TRBJ2-1 and V is TRBV4-2; no clear D. CDR1 and CDR2 from the germline V gene are LGHNA and YNFKEQ. The CDR3 length is 14 residues. The V end lost 6 bases, the J end lost 0 bases, and 9 bases lay between the germline ends. CDR3 bases: TGTGCCAGCAGGCTAGACAACTCCTACAATGAGCAGTTCTTC. It codes for CASRLDNSYNEQFF.

This clone came up once. The chain is built from TRBV9 and TRBJ2-3; D tentatively reads TRBD1 or TRBD2 (5 bases each). CDR1 is SGDLS and CDR2 is YYNGEE in the germline V gene. V was shortened by 4 bases and J by 9 bases, with 12 bases between the two germline ends. The CDR3 loop spans 12 amino acids. CDR3 nucleotide sequence: TGTGCCAGCAGCAGGGGTGGGACGACGCAGTATTTT. Amino acids: CASSRGGTTQYF. The variable domain in full, completed from reference TRBV9 and TRBJ2-3, reads DSGVTQTPKHLITATGQRVTLRCSPRSGDLSVYWYQQSLDQGLQFLIQYYNGEERAKGNILERFSAQQFPDLHSELNLSSLELGDSALYFCASSRGGTTQYFGPGTRLTVL.

The chain employs TRBV5-1 and TRBJ2-1; 9 nucleotides align to TRBD1. This CDR3 has 17 amino acids. Germline assignment: CDR1 SGHRS and CDR2 YFSETQ. With 0 bases clipped from V and 0 bases from J, the junction kept 4 bases outside the gene matches. CDR3 DNA sequence: TGCGCCAGCAGCTTGGCTGGGACAGGGAGCTCCTACAATGAGCAGTTCTTC. Its protein product is CASSLAGTGSSYNEQFF. Full variable domain (rest looked up from reference TRBV5-1 and TRBJ2-1): KAGVTQTPRYLIKTRGQQVTLSCSPISGHRSVSWYQQTPGQGLQFLFEYFSETQRNKGNFPGRFSGRQFSNSRSEMNVSTLELGDSALYLCASSLAGTGSSYNEQFFGPGTRLTVL.

This clone was seen a single time. This chain uses TRBV21-1 with TRBJ2-1; the table's D call of TRBD2 was not tested on the DNA. TRBV21-1 represents a pseudogene. There are 15 residues in the CDR3. The CDR3 DNA reads TGTGCCAGCAGCGATAGCGGGGGGCAATACAATGAGCAGTTCTTC. It encodes CASSDSGGQYNEQFF.

This chain links TRBV7-2 with TRBJ1-2; D call uncertain. The CDR3 is 14 amino acids. Germline V CDR1 and CDR2: SGHTA, FQGNSA. The V end lost 1 base, the J end lost 1 base, and 7 bases lay between the germline ends. CDR3 coding DNA: TGTGCCAGCAGCTTAGTTGGAGTTAACTATGGCTACACCTTC. Translated: CASSLVGVNYGYTF.

V usage is TRBV6-1 and J usage is TRBJ2-7; 13 nucleotides line up with TRBD2. The V gene's germline CDR1 is MNHNS and CDR2 SASEGT. J gave up 2 bases and V 6 bases, and 4 bases lay outside the gene matches. The CDR3 has 15 amino acids. The CDR3: CASRTGTSGTYEQYF. The CDR3 DNA follows: TGTGCCAGCAGAACCGGGACTAGCGGGACCTACGAGCAGTACTTC.

V and J are TRBV19 and TRBJ2-1; D may match TRBD1 or TRBD2 (6 bases each). The CDR3 runs 15 residues. Trimming removed 4 bases at V and 2 bases at J, with 12 bases between. Germline-derived CDR1 and CDR2 are LNHDA and SQIVND (reference sequence). The CDR3 here is CASSRGAFTYNEQFF. In DNA, the CDR3 is TGTGCCAGTAGTAGGGGGGCGTTCACCTACAATGAGCAGTTCTTC. Full variable domain (outside the CDR3, taken from reference TRBV19 and TRBJ2-1): DGGITQSPKYLFRKEGQNVTLSCEQNLNHDAMYWYRQDPGQGLRLIYYSQIVNDFQKGDIAEGYSVSREKKESFPLTVTSAQKNPTAFYLCASSRGAFTYNEQFFGPGTRLTVL.